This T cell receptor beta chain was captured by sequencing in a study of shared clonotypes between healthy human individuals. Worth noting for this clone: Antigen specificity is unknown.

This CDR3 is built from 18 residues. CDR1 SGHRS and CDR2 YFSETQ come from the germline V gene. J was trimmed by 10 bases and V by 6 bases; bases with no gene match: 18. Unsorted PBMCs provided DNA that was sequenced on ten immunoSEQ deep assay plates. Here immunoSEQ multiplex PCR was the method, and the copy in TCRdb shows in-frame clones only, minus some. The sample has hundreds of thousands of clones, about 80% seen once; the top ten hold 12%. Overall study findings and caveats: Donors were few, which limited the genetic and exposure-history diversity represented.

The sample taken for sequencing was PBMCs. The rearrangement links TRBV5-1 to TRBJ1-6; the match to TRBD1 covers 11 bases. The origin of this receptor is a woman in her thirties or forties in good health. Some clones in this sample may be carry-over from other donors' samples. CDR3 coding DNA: TGCGCCAGCATGCCGGGACAGGGGGTTCCCCGATCGGGGTCACCCCTCCACTTT. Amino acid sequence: CASMPGQGVPRSGSPLHF.